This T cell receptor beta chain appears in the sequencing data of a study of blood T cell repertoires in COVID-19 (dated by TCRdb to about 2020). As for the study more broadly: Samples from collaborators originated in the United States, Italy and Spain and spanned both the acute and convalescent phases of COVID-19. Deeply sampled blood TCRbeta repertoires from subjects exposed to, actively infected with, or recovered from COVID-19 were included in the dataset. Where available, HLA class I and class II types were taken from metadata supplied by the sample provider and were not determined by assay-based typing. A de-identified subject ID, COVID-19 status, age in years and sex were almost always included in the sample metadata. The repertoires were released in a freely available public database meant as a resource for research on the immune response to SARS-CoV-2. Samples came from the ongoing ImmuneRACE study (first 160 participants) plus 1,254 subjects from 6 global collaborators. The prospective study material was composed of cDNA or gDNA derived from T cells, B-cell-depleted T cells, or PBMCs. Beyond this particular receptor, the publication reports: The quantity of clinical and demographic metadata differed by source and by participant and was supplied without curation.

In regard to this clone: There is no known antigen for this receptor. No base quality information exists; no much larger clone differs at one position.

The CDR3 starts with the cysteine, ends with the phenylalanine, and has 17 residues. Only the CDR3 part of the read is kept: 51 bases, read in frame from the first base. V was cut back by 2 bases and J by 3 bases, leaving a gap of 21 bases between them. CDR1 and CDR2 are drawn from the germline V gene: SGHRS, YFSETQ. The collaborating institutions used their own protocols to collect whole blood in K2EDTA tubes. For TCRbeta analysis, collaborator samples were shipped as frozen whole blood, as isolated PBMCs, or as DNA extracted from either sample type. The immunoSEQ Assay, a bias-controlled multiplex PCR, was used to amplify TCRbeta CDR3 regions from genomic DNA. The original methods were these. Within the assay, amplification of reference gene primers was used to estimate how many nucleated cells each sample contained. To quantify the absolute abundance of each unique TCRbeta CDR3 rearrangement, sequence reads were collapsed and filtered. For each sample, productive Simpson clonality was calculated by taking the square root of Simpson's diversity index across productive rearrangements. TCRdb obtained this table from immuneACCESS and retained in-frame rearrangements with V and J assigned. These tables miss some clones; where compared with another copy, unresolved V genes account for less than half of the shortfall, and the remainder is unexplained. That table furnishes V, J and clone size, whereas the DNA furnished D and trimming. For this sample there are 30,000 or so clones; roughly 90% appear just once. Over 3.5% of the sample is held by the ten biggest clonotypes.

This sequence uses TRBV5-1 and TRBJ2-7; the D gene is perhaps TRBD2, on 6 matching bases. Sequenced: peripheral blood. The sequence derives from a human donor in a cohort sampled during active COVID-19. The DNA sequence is TGCGCCAGCAGCTTCCTCGGGGGACCAGAACGGCGCTACGAGCAGTACTTC. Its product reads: CASSFLGGPERRYEQYF.